Below, 28 T cell receptor beta chains from the same sample are listed, as sequenced in a study of molecular identifiers for immune sequencing clone quantification. TCRdb re-derived calls from the PCR reads in MiXCR, one entry per CDR3 protein. The table lists around 460,000 distinct CDR3 sequences, around 23% of them singletons, with roughly 0.77% in the top ten. Sequencing was performed on naive CD8+ T cells from blood, with Jurkat cell RNA spiked in. Subset noted: FACS-sorted CD8+CD4-CCR7+CD45RA+ naive T cells. The source is a human donor in good health. Some libraries in this study had Jurkat cell RNA spiked in.

The chain couples TRBV6-6 to TRBJ2-3; 8 bases are a match to TRBD2. Trimming removed 3 bases from V and 2 bases from J; junction bases left unmatched: 7. CDR3 length: 16 residues. Germline V lookup: CDR1 MNHNY, CDR2 SVGAGI (reference sequence). CDR3 sequence reads: CASSYSQTSDTDTQYF. CDR3 sequence (DNA): TGTGCCAGCAGTTATTCCCAGACTAGCGACACAGATACGCAGTATTTT.

This chain joins TRBV19 and TRBJ2-1; D is uncertain. CDR1 and CDR2 (germline): LNHDA, SQIVND (reference sequence). V was shortened by 10 bases and J by 0 bases, with 13 bases between the two germline ends. This CDR3 is built from 14 residues. CDR3 coding DNA: TGTGCCACCCTGGAAACGGGCTCCTACAATGAGCAGTTCTTC. Protein sequence: CATLETGSYNEQFF.

The table lists this clonotype with many counts. The chain uses TRBV7-2 and TRBJ2-1; the D is unclear. Between the trimmed V and J ends, which lost 1 base and 9 bases, there was a span of 7 bases. The CDR3 has 12 amino acids. The germline gives CDR1 SGHTA, CDR2 FQGNSA. The CDR3 spells CASSLVWIEQFF. The CDR3 DNA is TGTGCCAGCAGCTTAGTTTGGATTGAGCAGTTCTTC.

This clonotype was seen a handful of times. V and J are TRBV9 and TRBJ2-3; D remains unclear. There are 14 residues in the CDR3. Germline CDR1 SGDLS, CDR2 YYNGEE. Trimming stripped 1 base from V and 6 bases from J, with 12 bases between. The chain's CDR3 is CASSVYGPADTQYF. The CDR3 bases are TGTGCCAGCAGCGTATATGGGCCCGCCGATACGCAGTATTTT.

The chain joins TRBV4-3 to TRBJ2-3; the D gene is possibly TRBD2 (7 bases). This CDR3 comprises 15 residues. Trimming took 11 bases from V and 8 from J, leaving 26 bases between them. Germline loops: CDR1 LGHNA, CDR2 YSLEER. The CDR3 DNA sequence: TGCGCCCGCCGCCTGCCCGGGGGGCGCGCCGCTACGCAGTATTTT. Encoded protein: CARRLPGGRAATQYF.

The chain recombines TRBV24-1 with TRBJ2-3, with TRBD1 matching over 12 bases. CDR1 is KGHDR and CDR2 is SFDVKD in the germline V gene. Germline trimming cut 0 bases from V and 5 bases from J; bases unmatched to any gene: 8. This CDR3 is built from 18 residues. The CDR3 here is CATSDLRGQGAVLDTQYF. The CDR3 DNA reads TGTGCCACCAGTGATTTGCGGGGACAGGGGGCGGTTTTAGATACGCAGTATTTT.

This clonotype was found many times. The V call is TRBV6-6, the J call TRBJ1-1; D remains unclear. This CDR3 contains 12 residues. Trimming took off 7 bases at V and 4 bases at J, with 10 bases between the two ends. The germline gives CDR1 MNHNY, CDR2 SVGAGI (reference sequence). DNA of the CDR3: TGTGCCAGCATCCTGGGAGCCACTGAAGCTTTCTTT. It codes for CASILGATEAFF.

This clonotype occurred many times. CDR3 residues: CASSRLSGHTDTQYF. For the CDR3, the DNA is TGTGCCAGCAGCCGTCTAAGCGGACACACAGATACGCAGTATTTT. This chain uses TRBV12-3 or TRBV12-4 with TRBJ2-3; D possibly matches TRBD1 or TRBD2 (5 bases each). The CDR3 extends over 15 amino acids. V was cut by 6 bases and J by 2 bases, with 15 bases left in between.

A remark on this clonotype: A much larger clone differs by one base, so this may be a read error. The chain recombines TRBV2 with TRBJ2-5, with D perhaps TRBD1 or TRBD2 (6 bases each). Germline-derived CDR1 and CDR2 are SNHLY and FYNNEI. This CDR3 is 14 amino acids long. Trimming took off 6 bases at V and 1 base at J, with 12 bases between the two ends. The CDR3 nucleotides read TGTGCCAGCAGCCGGGGGCAGCTCCAAGAGACCCAGTACTTC. This encodes CASSRGQLQETQYF.

This clonotype was picked up a small number of times. V usage is TRBV25-1 and J usage is TRBJ1-5; 7 nucleotides align to TRBD1. Germline values: CDR1 MGHDK, CDR2 SYGVNS. V lost 2 bases, J lost 0 bases, and 7 bases stayed unmatched. This CDR3 comprises 17 residues. The CDR3 DNA reads TGTGCCAGCAGTGAAAAGGGAGGGGGCCTTAGCAATCAGCCCCAGCATTTT. Translating gives CASSEKGGGLSNQPQHF.

This clonotype has just one count. A much larger clonotype is one base distant, so this may be a read error. CDR3 loop: CATSDLQFASENEQSF. The CDR3 DNA reads TGTGCCACCAGTGATTTGCAGTTCGCTAGCGAAAATGAGCAGTCCTTC. The chain has TRBV24-1 and TRBJ2-1; D is perhaps TRBD2 (6 bases). The CDR3 loop spans 16 amino acids. Germline loops: CDR1 KGHDR, CDR2 SFDVKD.

The chain uses TRBV20-1 and TRBJ1-3, with TRBD1 identical over 8 bases. V lost 4 bases to trimming and J lost 4 bases; unmatched junction nucleotides: 6. Germline assignment: CDR1 DFQATT and CDR2 SNEGSKA (reference sequence). This CDR3 comprises 14 residues. CDR3 nucleotide sequence: TGCAGTGCTACTACTCAGGGGGCAGGAAACACCATATATTTT. It codes for CSATTQGAGNTIYF.

The rearrangement links TRBV7-8 to TRBJ2-3, with 10 bases identical to TRBD1. The V gene end was trimmed by 4 bases and the J gene end by 5 bases; junction bases not matched to a gene: 12. Germline assignment: CDR1 SGHVS and CDR2 FQNEAQ. This CDR3 is 17 amino acids long. The CDR3 DNA reads TGTGCCAGCAGCTATACCGGGACAGGGGTGAGGCGAGATACGCAGTATTTT. It encodes CASSYTGTGVRRDTQYF.

In its sample, this clonotype was seen many times. The chain combines TRBV27 with TRBJ2-5, with 7 nucleotides matching TRBD1. Trimming cost V 5 bases and J 4 bases; bases outside gene matches: 7. Germline CDR1 is MNHEY and CDR2 is SMNVEV (reference sequence). This CDR3 has 14 amino acids. The CDR3 spells CASSAGGIGETQYF. CDR3 coding DNA: TGTGCCAGCAGTGCAGGGGGAATTGGAGAGACCCAGTACTTC.

The chain recombines TRBV5-1 with TRBJ2-3, with 7 bases fitting TRBD1. The CDR3 is 18 amino acids. V was clipped by 0 bases and J by 2 bases; unmatched bases: 12. Germline CDR1 is SGHRS and CDR2 is YFSETQ. In nucleotides, the CDR3 is TGCGCCAGCAGCTTGGCCTATGGGACAGCCGGAATCACAGATACGCAGTATTTT. Protein sequence: CASSLAYGTAGITDTQYF.

The chain links TRBV27 to TRBJ1-2; 7 nucleotides line up with TRBD1. CDR3 length: 13 residues. V lost 10 bases, J lost 8 bases, and 13 bases stayed unmatched. Germline assignment: CDR1 MNHEY and CDR2 SMNVEV (reference sequence). Here the CDR3 reads CATSREGARGYTF. DNA of the CDR3: TGTGCCACCTCAAGGGAGGGGGCAAGAGGCTACACCTTC.

Note on this clonotype: One end of the junction is discordant with germline, which a read error may explain. The genes are TRBV10-3 and TRBJ2-2; 9 nucleotides align to TRBD1. The CDR3 contains 16 residues. Germline loops: CDR1 ENHRY, CDR2 SYGVKD. As DNA, the CDR3 is TGTGCCATCAGTGTCCGGGACAGGGCTGCCACCGGGGAGCTGTTGTTT. Translating it yields CAISVRDRAATGELLF.

The V gene is TRBV6-6, the J gene TRBJ2-4, with 7 bases that match TRBD1. This CDR3 region has 14 residues. V lost 6 bases, J lost 5 bases, and 7 bases stayed unmatched. Germline values: CDR1 MNHNY, CDR2 SVGAGI (reference sequence). The CDR3 protein is CASSARQGQNIQYF. The CDR3 DNA reads as TGTGCCAGCAGCGCACGACAGGGCCAAAACATTCAGTACTTC.

This clonotype was recorded only once. This chain connects TRBV27 to TRBJ2-1; D possibly corresponds to TRBD1 (5 bases). There are 16 residues in the CDR3. The ends were cut back, 1 base at V and 0 bases at J, with 10 bases in the middle. The germline CDR1 and CDR2 sequences are MNHEY and SMNVEV (reference sequence). The CDR3 DNA reads TGTGCCAGCAGTTTATGGGGCGGAAGCTCCTACAATGAGCAGTTCTTC. Translated, it gives CASSLWGGSSYNEQFF.

This clonotype was found a few times. The gene calls are TRBV2 and TRBJ1-1, with a weak D call TRBD1 (6 bases). Germline lookup yields CDR1 SNHLY and CDR2 FYNNEI. The CDR3 loop spans 12 amino acids. The CDR3 loop reads CAMDSYNTEAFF. The CDR3 DNA follows: TGTGCTATGGACAGCTACAACACTGAAGCTTTCTTT.

V and J are TRBV12-3 or TRBV12-4 and TRBJ1-5, with no clear D. The CDR3 totals 14 residues. V was shortened by 5 bases and J by 4 bases, with 12 bases between the two germline ends. The CDR3 region is CASSPLGYNQPQHF. The CDR3 region has the DNA TGTGCCAGCAGTCCACTGGGTTATAATCAGCCCCAGCATTTT.

This clonotype was counted many times. The V call is TRBV6-2 or TRBV6-3, the J call TRBJ1-5; D unclear. The CDR3 sequence is 16 residues long. Looked up from germline, CDR1 is MNHEY and CDR2 is SVGEGT. V lost 0 bases and J 0 bases, leaving 9 bases between the germline ends. DNA for the CDR3: TGTGCCAGCAGTTACTCGTTTACAAGTAGCAATCAGCCCCAGCATTTT. Translating gives CASSYSFTSSNQPQHF.

This clonotype was detected only a few times. This clone may be a read error of a much larger clone one base away. No conserved phenylalanine or tryptophan ends this CDR3, so it is likely a read error. This chain joins TRBV7-9 and TRBJ2-5; possible D gene TRBD1, 6 bases. Trimming removed 6 bases from V and 4 bases from J, with 15 bases in between. Looked up from germline, CDR1 is SEHNR and CDR2 is FQNEAQ (reference sequence). This CDR3 comprises 14 residues. Here the CDR3 DNA reads TGTGCCAGCAGAATACAGGGTGAACGAGAGACCCAGTACTCC. Its protein is CASRIQGERETQYS.

This clonotype came up a few times. The gene calls are TRBV6-4 and TRBJ2-1; D not certain. Germline V gene data show CDR1 as MRHNA and CDR2 as SNTAGT. CDR3 length: 14 residues. The V and J ends lost 4 bases and 7 bases respectively, with 14 bases between them. CDR3 DNA sequence: TGTGCCAGCAGTGTTGGTCCCATGGGAAATGAGCAGTTCTTC. Translating it yields CASSVGPMGNEQFF.

This rearrangement joins TRBV27 to TRBJ2-7; weak D call: TRBD1 (6 bases). CDR3 length equals 16 residues. Germline V CDR1 and CDR2: MNHEY, SMNVEV (reference sequence). The V gene lost 8 bases and the J gene lost 2 bases, with 22 bases spanning the gap. CDR3 region: CASGSPTGGNTYEQYF. The CDR3 nucleotides are TGTGCCAGCGGCAGTCCGACAGGAGGAAATACCTACGAGCAGTACTTC.

In its sample, this clonotype was seen many times. CDR3 amino acids: CSVENPTDTQYF. In nucleotides, the CDR3 is TGCAGCGTTGAAAACCCTACAGATACGCAGTATTTT. This chain links TRBV29-1 with TRBJ2-3; D gene ambiguous. Trimming took off 2 bases at V and 3 bases at J, with 6 bases between the two ends. This CDR3 is 12 amino acids long. Germline V gene lookup returns CDR1 SQVTM and CDR2 ANQGSEA.

In its sample, this clonotype was seen a few times. The chain has TRBV15 and TRBJ2-3; D perhaps matches TRBD2 (5 bases). CDR1 is LNHNV and CDR2 is YYDKDF in the germline V gene (reference sequence). Trimming pared 8 bases from V and 0 bases from J, leaving 18 bases between. The CDR3 is 16 residues long. The CDR3 loop is CATGSRGLGSTDTQYF. CDR3 nucleotides: TGTGCCACCGGGTCTCGAGGGCTGGGGAGCACAGATACGCAGTATTTT.

Note on this clonotype: The junction departs from germline at one end; a sequencing error may be responsible. V is TRBV29-1 and J is TRBJ2-7; 8 bases map to TRBD1. The V gene's germline CDR1 is SQVTM and CDR2 ANQGSEA. The CDR3 runs 12 residues. CDR3 DNA: TGCAGCGCCGGGACAGGAACCTACGGGCAGTACTTC. Translation gives CSAGTGTYGQYF.